This is a list of T cell receptor beta chains from one sample in a study of vaccination effects on CD4 cells after COVID-19. Profiled with immunoSEQ multiplex PCR; TCRdb holds only in-frame clones, not every one. This sample has roughly 42,000 clones; around 77% occur once, and the top ten carry about 3%. These receptors have no known antigen. The starting material was CD4+ T cells from PBMCs cultured with HCoV-NL63 spike peptides, obtained before COVID-19 vaccination. Every receptor here comes from a human donor who received a COVID-19 vaccine. The CDR3 runs from the conserved cysteine through the conserved F or W. The D gene is left open where the match is weak. Clone size, where shown, is once, few, many, or a class for clones that have expanded.

j_call clone_size d_call v_call cdr3_aa cdr3_nt
TRBJ2-1 . TRBD2 TRBV19 CASSPDSPGLAGRSSYNEQFF TGTGCCAGTAGCCCCGACAGCCCGGGACTAGCGGGCCGCAGCTCCTACAATGAGCAGTTCTTC
TRBJ2-1 few TRBD1 TRBV6-5 CASRRQGEYNEQFF TGTGCCAGCAGAAGGCAGGGGGAGTACAATGAGCAGTTCTTC
TRBJ2-5 . . TRBV4-1 CASSQEETQYF TGCGCCAGCAGCCAAGAAGAGACCCAGTACTTC
TRBJ2-5 once . TRBV30 CAWNSKGLAGETQYF TGTGCCTGGAACTCTAAGGGACTCGCGGGTGAGACCCAGTACTTC
TRBJ1-6 few . TRBV4-1 CASSQGGHSPLHF TGCGCCAGCAGCCAAGGGGGCCACTCACCCCTCCACTTT
TRBJ2-6 . . TRBV2 CASSERGGANVLTF TGTGCCAGCAGTGAAAGGGGTGGGGCCAACGTCCTGACTTTC
TRBJ1-2 . TRBD1 TRBV6-6 CASSYGQDYGYTF TGTGCCAGCAGTTATGGACAGGACTATGGCTACACCTTC
TRBJ2-2 . . TRBV2 CASRRQGHTGELFF TGTGCCAGCAGACGGCAGGGGCACACCGGGGAGCTGTTTTTT
TRBJ1-1 . . TRBV7-2 CASSLGGLGVNTEAFF TGTGCCAGCAGCTTAGGGGGCCTAGGAGTGAACACTGAAGCTTTCTTT
TRBJ2-3 . . TRBV5-1 CASSFSLATDTQYF TGCGCCAGCAGCTTTTCGCTAGCAACAGATACGCAGTATTTT
TRBJ2-4 . . TRBV6-6 CASSYSATTQNIQYF TGTGCCAGCAGTTACAGTGCAACGACCCAAAACATTCAGTACTTC
TRBJ2-3 . . TRBV4-1 CASSQGGGAKDTQYF TGCGCCAGCAGCCAAGGAGGGGGGGCTAAAGATACGCAGTATTTT
TRBJ2-3 . . TRBV5-1 CASSSTSSTDTQYF TGCGCCAGCAGCTCAACATCTAGCACAGATACGCAGTATTTT
TRBJ1-1 . . TRBV5-4 CASSWHQESGEAFF TGTGCCAGCAGCTGGCATCAGGAGAGCGGTGAAGCTTTCTTT
TRBJ2-2 . . TRBV5-1 CASSWGANTGELFF TGCGCCAGCAGTTGGGGCGCGAACACCGGGGAGCTGTTTTTT
TRBJ2-2 . . TRBV5-1 CASSPQPGLTGELFF TGCGCCAGCAGCCCCCAGCCAGGCCTCACCGGGGAGCTGTTTTTT
TRBJ2-5 . TRBD1 TRBV5-1 CASSLQGAEETQYF TGCGCCAGCAGCCTACAGGGGGCTGAAGAGACCCAGTACTTC
TRBJ2-3 . . TRBV15 CATSRGLASTDTQYF TGTGCCACCAGCAGGGGACTCGCTAGCACAGATACGCAGTATTTT
TRBJ2-2 . . TRBV3-1/TRBV3-2 CASSLRQAGELFF TGTGCCAGCAGCCTCCGACAGGCCGGGGAGCTGTTTTTT
TRBJ1-1 . . TRBV7-2 CASSLTKNTEAFF TGTGCCAGCAGCTTAACCAAGAACACTGAAGCTTTCTTT
TRBJ1-4 . . TRBV28 CASRPFDEKLFF TGTGCCAGCAGGCCCTTTGATGAAAAACTGTTTTTT
TRBJ2-3 . . TRBV2 CAPRTRTDTQYF TGTGCCCCTAGGACACGCACAGATACGCAGTATTTT
TRBJ1-5 few . TRBV28 CASSLYRAQPQHF TGTGCCAGCAGTTTATACAGGGCCCAGCCCCAGCATTTT
TRBJ2-5 . TRBD1 TRBV18 CASSHDRVDLKTQYF TGTGCCAGCTCACACGACAGGGTTGATTTAAAGACCCAGTACTTC
TRBJ2-5 . . TRBV19 CASSTHTARQETQYF TGTGCCAGTAGTACACACACGGCTCGCCAAGAGACCCAGTACTTC
TRBJ1-2 . . TRBV15 CATSRGREFLGYGYTF TGTGCCACCAGCAGAGGTCGTGAGTTTTTAGGCTATGGCTACACCTTC
TRBJ2-6 . . TRBV7-2 CASSFKSGANVLTF TGTGCCAGCAGCTTCAAATCTGGGGCCAACGTCCTGACTTTC
TRBJ2-2 . TRBD2 TRBV9 CASSWGSGGLNTGELFF TGTGCCAGCAGCTGGGGTTCGGGGGGGCTAAACACCGGGGAGCTGTTTTTT
TRBJ2-1 . TRBD2 TRBV5-1 CASSLGGSGDYKQFF TGCGCCAGCAGCTTGGGGGGTAGCGGGGACTATAAGCAGTTCTTC
TRBJ2-3 . TRBD1 TRBV18 CASSPFRDRTTDTQYF TGTGCCAGCTCACCATTCAGGGACAGGACTACAGATACGCAGTATTTT
TRBJ1-6 few . TRBV5-5 CASSLTGSSYNSPLHF TGTGCCAGCAGCCTAACAGGGAGCTCCTATAATTCACCCCTCCACTTT
TRBJ2-4 . . TRBV27 CASSSDRRAKNIQYF TGTGCCAGCAGTTCAGACAGAAGAGCCAAAAACATTCAGTACTTC
TRBJ2-5 . TRBD2 TRBV18 CASSLWLAGGQETQYF TGTGCCAGCTCACTATGGCTAGCGGGGGGCCAAGAGACCCAGTACTTC
TRBJ2-2 . . TRBV28 CASSEGTTRGELFF TGTGCCAGCAGCGAAGGGACCACGCGAGGGGAGCTGTTTTTT
TRBJ1-4 . . TRBV19 CASSTKRSDNEKLFF TGTGCCAGTAGTACTAAGAGGTCGGATAATGAAAAACTGTTTTTT